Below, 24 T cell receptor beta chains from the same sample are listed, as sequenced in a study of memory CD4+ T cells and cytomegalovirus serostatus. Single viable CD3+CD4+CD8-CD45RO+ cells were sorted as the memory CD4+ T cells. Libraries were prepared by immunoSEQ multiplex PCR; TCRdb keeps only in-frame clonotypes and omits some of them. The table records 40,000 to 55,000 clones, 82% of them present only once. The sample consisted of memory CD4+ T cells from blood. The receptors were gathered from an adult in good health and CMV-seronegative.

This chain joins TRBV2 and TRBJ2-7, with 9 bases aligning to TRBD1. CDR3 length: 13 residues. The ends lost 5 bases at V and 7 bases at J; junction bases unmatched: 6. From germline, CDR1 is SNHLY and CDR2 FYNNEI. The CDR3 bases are TGTGCCAGCAGTAAGGACAGGGGTTGGGAGCAGTACTTC. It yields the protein CASSKDRGWEQYF.

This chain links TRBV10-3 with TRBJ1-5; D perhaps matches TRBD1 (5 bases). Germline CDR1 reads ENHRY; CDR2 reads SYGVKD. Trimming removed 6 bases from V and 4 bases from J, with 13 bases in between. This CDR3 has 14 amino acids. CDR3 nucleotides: TGTGCCATCAGCCGGGACGGTAGAAATCAGCCCCAGCATTTT. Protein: CAISRDGRNQPQHF.

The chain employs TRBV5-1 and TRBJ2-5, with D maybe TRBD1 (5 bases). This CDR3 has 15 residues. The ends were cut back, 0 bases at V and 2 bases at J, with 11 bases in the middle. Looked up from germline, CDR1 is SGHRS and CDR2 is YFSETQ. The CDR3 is CASSLGFRGQETQYF. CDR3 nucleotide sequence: TGCGCCAGCAGCTTGGGGTTTAGGGGACAAGAGACCCAGTACTTC.

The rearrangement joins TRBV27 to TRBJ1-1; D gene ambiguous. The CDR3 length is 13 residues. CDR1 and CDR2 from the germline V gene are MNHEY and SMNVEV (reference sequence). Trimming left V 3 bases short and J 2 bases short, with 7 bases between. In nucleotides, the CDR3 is TGTGCCAGCAGTTTTTCCGGTAACACTGAAGCTTTCTTT. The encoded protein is CASSFSGNTEAFF.

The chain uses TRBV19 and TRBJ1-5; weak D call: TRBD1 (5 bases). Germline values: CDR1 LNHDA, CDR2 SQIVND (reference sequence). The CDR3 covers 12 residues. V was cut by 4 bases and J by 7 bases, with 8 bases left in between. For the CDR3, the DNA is TGTGCCAGTAGTACGGGGGTACAGCCCCAGCATTTT. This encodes CASSTGVQPQHF.

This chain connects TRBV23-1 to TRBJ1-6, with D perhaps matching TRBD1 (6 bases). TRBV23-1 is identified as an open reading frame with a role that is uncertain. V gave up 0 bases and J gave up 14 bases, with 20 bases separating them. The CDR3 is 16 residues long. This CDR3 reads CASSQSGSGGLIALHF. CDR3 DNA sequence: TGCGCCAGCAGTCAATCGGGCAGTGGGGGCCTTATAGCCCTCCACTTT.

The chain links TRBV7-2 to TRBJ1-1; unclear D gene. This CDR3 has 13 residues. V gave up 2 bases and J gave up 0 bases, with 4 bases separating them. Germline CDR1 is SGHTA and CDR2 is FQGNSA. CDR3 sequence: CASSLKVNTEAFF. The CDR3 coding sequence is TGTGCCAGCAGCTTAAAGGTGAACACTGAAGCTTTCTTT.

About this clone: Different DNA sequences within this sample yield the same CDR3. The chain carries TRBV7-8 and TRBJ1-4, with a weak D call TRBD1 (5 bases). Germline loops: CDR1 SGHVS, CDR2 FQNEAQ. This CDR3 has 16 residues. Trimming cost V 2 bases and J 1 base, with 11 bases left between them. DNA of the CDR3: TGTGCCAGCAGCTTACTACCGGGGCGAACTAATGAAAAACTGTTTTTT. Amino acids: CASSLLPGRTNEKLFF. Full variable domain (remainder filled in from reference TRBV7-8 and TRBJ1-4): GAGVSQSPRYKVAKRGQDVALRCDPISGHVSLFWYQQALGQGPEFLTYFQNEAQLDKSGLPSDRFFAERPEGSVSTLKIQRTQQEDSAVYLCASSLLPGRTNEKLFFGSGTQLSVL.

CDR3 in amino acids: CASSTSGMGFSGANVLTF. CDR3 DNA sequence: TGTGCCAGCTCAACCTCCGGGATGGGATTCTCTGGGGCCAACGTCCTGACTTTC. The rearrangement uses TRBV18 and TRBJ2-6, with a weak D call TRBD2 (5 bases). The CDR3 is 18 amino acids. Germline values: CDR1 KGHSH, CDR2 LQKENI. The V end was cut by 5 bases, the J end by 0 bases, with 17 bases between.

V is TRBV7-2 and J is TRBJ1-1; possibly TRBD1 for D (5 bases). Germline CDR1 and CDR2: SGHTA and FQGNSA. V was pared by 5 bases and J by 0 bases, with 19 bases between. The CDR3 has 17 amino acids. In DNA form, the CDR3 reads TGTGCCAGCAGCCCGGTGGGGCAGGGCTTCATGAACACTGAAGCTTTCTTT. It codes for CASSPVGQGFMNTEAFF.

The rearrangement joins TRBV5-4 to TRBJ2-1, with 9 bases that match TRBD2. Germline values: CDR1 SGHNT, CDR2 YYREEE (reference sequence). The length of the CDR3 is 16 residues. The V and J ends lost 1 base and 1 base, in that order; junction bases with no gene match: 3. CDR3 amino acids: CASSLSGGRSYNEQFF. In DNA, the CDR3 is TGTGCCAGCAGCTTGAGCGGGGGGAGGTCCTACAATGAGCAGTTCTTC.

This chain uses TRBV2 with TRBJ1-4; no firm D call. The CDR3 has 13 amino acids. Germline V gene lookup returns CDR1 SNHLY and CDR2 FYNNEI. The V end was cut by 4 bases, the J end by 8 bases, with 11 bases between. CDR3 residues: CASSAGSKEKLFF. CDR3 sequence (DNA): TGTGCCAGCAGTGCCGGCAGTAAGGAAAAACTGTTTTTT. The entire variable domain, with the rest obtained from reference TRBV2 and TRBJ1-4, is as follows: EPEVTQTPSHQVTQMGQEVILRCVPISNHLYFYWYRQILGQKVEFLVSFYNNEISEKSEIFDDQFSVERPDGSNFTLKIRSTKLEDSAMYFCASSAGSKEKLFFGSGTQLSVL.

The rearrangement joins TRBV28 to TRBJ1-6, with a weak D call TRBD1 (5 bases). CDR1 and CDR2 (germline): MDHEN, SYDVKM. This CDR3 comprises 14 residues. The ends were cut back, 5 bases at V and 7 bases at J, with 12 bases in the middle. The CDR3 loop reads CASSIRGVNSPLHF. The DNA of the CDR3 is TGTGCCAGCAGTATCCGGGGGGTAAATTCACCCCTCCACTTT. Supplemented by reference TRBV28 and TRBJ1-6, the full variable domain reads DVKVTQSSRYLVKRTGEKVFLECVQDMDHENMFWYRQDPGLGLRLIYFSYDVKMKEKGDIPEGYSVSREKKERFSLILESASTNQTSMYLCASSIRGVNSPLHFGNGTRLTVT.

The CDR3 bases are TGTGCCAGCAGCCCTTCCGGGATCCGGGGGGAGCAGTTCTTC. Its translation is CASSPSGIRGEQFF. V usage is TRBV7-2 and J usage is TRBJ2-1, with D tentatively TRBD2 (6 bases). CDR3 length: 14 residues. The V gene lost 5 bases and the J gene lost 10 bases, with 18 bases spanning the gap. Germline CDR1 SGHTA, CDR2 FQGNSA. Filled out from reference TRBV7-2 and TRBJ2-1, the complete variable domain reads GAGVSQSPSNKVTEKGKDVELRCDPISGHTALYWYRQSLGQGLEFLIYFQGNSAPDKSGLPSDRFSAERTGGSVSTLTIQRTQQEDSAVYLCASSPSGIRGEQFFGPGTRLTVL.

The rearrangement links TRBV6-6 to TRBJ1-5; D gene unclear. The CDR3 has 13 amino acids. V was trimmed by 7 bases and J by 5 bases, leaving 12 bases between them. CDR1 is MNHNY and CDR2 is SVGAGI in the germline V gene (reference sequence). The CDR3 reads CASKFGGDQPQHF. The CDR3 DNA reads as TGTGCCAGCAAATTCGGTGGAGATCAGCCCCAGCATTTT.

The CDR3 sequence: CASSSIQDQETQYF. The CDR3 bases are TGTGCCAGCAGCTCAATACAGGACCAAGAGACCCAGTACTTC. The rearrangement joins TRBV5-4 to TRBJ2-5, with D possibly being TRBD1 (5 bases). Germline V gene lookup returns CDR1 SGHNT and CDR2 YYREEE (reference sequence). The CDR3 has 14 amino acids. V dropped 3 bases and J dropped 0 bases, with 9 bases sitting between them.

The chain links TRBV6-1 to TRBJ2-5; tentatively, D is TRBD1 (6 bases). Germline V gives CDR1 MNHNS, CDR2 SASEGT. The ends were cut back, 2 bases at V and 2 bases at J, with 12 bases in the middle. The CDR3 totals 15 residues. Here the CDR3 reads CASSESGQTQETQYF. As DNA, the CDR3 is TGTGCCAGCAGTGAATCAGGACAGACACAAGAGACCCAGTACTTC.

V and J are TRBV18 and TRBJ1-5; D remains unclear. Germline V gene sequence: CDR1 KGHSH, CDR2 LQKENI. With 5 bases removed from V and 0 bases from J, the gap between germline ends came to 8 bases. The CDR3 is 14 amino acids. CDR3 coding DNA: TGTGCCAGCTCATCGGATTATAGCAATCAGCCCCAGCATTTT. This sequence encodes CASSSDYSNQPQHF. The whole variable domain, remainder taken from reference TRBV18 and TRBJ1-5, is NAGVMQNPRHLVRRRGQEARLRCSPMKGHSHVYWYRQLPEEGLKFMVYLQKENIIDESGMPKERFSAEFPKEGPSILRIQQVVRGDSAAYFCASSSDYSNQPQHFGDGTRLSIL.

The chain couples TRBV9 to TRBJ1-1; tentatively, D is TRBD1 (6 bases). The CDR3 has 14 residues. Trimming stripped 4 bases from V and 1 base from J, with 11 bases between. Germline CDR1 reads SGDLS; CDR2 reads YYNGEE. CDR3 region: CASSRGGANTEAFF. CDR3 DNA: TGTGCCAGCAGCAGGGGGGGCGCGAACACTGAAGCTTTCTTT.

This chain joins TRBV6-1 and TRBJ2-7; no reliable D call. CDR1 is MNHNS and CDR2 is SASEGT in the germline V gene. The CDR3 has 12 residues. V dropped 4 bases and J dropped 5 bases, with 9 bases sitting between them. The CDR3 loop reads CASSASTHEQYF. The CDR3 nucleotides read TGTGCCAGCAGTGCCTCTACCCACGAGCAGTACTTC.

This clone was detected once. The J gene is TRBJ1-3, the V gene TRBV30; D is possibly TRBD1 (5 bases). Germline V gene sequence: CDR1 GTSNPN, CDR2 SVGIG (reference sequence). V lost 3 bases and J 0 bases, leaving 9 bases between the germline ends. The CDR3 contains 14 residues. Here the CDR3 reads CAWRGRSSGNTIYF. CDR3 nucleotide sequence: TGTGCCTGGAGGGGACGGAGCTCTGGAAACACCATATATTTT.

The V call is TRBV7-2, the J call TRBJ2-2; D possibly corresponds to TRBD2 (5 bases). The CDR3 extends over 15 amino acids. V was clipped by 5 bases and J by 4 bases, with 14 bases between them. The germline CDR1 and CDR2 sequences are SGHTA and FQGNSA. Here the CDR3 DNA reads TGTGCCAGCAGCCCGAGGGCCCTAGGCACCGGGGAGCTGTTTTTT. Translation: CASSPRALGTGELFF.

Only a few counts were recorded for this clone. This CDR3 reads CASSPNRVSGANVLTF. The CDR3 nucleotides read TGCGCCAGCAGCCCGAACAGGGTTTCTGGGGCCAACGTCCTGACTTTC. The chain employs TRBV5-1 and TRBJ2-6; possibly TRBD1 for D (6 bases). The CDR3 is 16 residues long. V was pared by 4 bases and J by 1 base, with 12 bases between. Germline CDR1 and CDR2: SGHRS and YFSETQ.

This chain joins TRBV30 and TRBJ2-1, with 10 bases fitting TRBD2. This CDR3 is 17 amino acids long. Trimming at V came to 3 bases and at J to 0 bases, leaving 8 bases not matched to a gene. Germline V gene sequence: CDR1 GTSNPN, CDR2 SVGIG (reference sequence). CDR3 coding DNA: TGTGCCTGGAGCCTAGCGGGGGATCCCAGCTCCTACAATGAGCAGTTCTTC. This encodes CAWSLAGDPSSYNEQFF.